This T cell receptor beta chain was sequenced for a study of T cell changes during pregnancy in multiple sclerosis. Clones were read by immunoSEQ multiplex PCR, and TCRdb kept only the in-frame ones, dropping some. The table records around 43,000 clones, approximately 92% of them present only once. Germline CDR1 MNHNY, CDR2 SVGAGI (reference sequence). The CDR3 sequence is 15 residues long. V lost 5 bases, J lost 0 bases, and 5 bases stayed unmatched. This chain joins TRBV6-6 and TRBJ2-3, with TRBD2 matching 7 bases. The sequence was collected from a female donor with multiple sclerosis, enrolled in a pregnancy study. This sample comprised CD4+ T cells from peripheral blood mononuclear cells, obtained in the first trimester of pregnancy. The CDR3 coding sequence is TGTGCCAGCAGTCAGCGACTAGCCAGCACAGATACGCAGTATTTT. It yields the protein CASSQRLASTDTQYF.